Described below is a single T cell receptor (beta chain) sequence and its context. This sample stems from a study of blood T cell repertoires in COVID-19. Study background: COVID-19 samples collected from the United States, Italy and Spain covered acute and convalescent phases.

In the original processing: Estimates of nucleated cell counts were drawn from the amplification of reference gene primers. The data were produced by immunoSEQ multiplex PCR, yet TCRdb's version contains in-frame clones alone and is incomplete. The V and J calls and clone size were taken over from that table, and D and trimming were inferred from the DNA. The table has about 97,000 clones, 81% seen once. The CDR3 is 15 residues long. The junction had 5 bases not matched to a gene; V was cut back by 1 base and J by 5 bases. Germline CDR1 and CDR2: MGHRA and YSYEKL. Sequenced sample: peripheral blood. The origin of this receptor is a man aged 55-75 years with acute or convalescent COVID-19. The V and J genes are TRBV4-1 and TRBJ1-2, with TRBD1 matching over 9 bases. The CDR3 spells CASSQGRDRVYGYTF. CDR3 DNA sequence: TGCGCCAGCAGCCAAGGGCGGGACAGGGTTTATGGCTACACCTTC.